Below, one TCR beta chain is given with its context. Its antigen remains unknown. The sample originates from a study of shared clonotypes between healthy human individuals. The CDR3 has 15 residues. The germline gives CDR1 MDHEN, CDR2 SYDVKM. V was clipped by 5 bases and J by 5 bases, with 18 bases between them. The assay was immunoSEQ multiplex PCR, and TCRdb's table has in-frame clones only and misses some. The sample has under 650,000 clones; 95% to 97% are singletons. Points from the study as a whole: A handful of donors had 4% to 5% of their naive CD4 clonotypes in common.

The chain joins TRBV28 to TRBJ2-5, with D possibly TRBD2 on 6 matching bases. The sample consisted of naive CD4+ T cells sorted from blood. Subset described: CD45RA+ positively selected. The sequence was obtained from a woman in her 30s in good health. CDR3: CASSTRDFLRETQYF. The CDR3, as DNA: TGTGCCAGCAGTACGCGGGACTTCTTGAGGGAGACCCAGTACTTC.